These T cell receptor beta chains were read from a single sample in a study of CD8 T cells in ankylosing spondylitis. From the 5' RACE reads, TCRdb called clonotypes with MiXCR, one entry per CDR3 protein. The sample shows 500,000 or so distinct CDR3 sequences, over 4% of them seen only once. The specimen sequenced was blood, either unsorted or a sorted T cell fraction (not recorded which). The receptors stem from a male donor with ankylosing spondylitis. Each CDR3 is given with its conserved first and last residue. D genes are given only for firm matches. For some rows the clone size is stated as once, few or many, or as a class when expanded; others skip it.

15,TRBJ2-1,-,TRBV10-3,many,TGTGCCATCAGTGATAACTCTGAGGGACTCAATGAGCAGTTCTTC,CAISDNSEGLNEQFF
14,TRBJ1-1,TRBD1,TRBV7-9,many,TGTGCCAGCAGCCCGGGGTACAGGGGCACTGAAGCTTTCTTT,CASSPGYRGTEAFF
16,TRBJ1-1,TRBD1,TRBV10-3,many,TGTGCCATCAAGAACAGGGGTAGTAATGAGAACACTGAAGCTTTCTTT,CAIKNRGSNENTEAFF
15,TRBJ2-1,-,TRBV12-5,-,TGTGCTAGTGGTGGTAGCGAGAGCTCCTACAATGAGCAGTTCTTC,CASGGSESSYNEQFF
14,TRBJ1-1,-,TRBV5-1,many,TGCGCCAGCAGCGTCTTCCCCGTCGCCACTGAAGCTTTCTTT,CASSVFPVATEAFF
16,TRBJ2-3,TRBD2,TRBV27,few,TGTGCCAGCAGTCCTCGGACTAGCGCTGTGACAGATACGCAGTATTTT,CASSPRTSAVTDTQYF
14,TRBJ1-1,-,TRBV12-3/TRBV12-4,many,TGTGCCAGCAGTTTCCCGATCGAGGACACTGAAGCTTTCTTT,CASSFPIEDTEAFF
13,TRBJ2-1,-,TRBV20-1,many,TGCAGTGCTAGATGGGCGATTAACAATGAGCAGTTCTTC,CSARWAINNEQFF
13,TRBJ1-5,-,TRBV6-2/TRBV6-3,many,TGTGCCAGCAGCCCCTTTGGGGATCAGCCCCAGCATTTT,CASSPFGDQPQHF
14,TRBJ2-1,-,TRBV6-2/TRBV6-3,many,TGTGCCACCCTGGGAGGGGGGAATTACAATGAGCAGTTCTTC,CATLGGGNYNEQFF
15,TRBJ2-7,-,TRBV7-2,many,TGTGCCAGCAGCTTAAAAGGCTCATACGATTACGAGCAGTACTTC,CASSLKGSYDYEQYF
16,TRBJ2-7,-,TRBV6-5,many,TGTGCCAGCAGTTACTCAGCGGGACAGTCCTCCTACGAGCAGTACTTC,CASSYSAGQSSYEQYF
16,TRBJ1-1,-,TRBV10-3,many,TGTGCCATCAGTGAGGTTAGGGCAGTAAAAGAAAGCAGAGCTTTCTTT,CAISEVRAVKESRAFF
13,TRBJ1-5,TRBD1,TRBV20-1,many,TGCAGTGCTCGGACAGGGAGGGATCAGCCCCAGCATTTT,CSARTGRDQPQHF
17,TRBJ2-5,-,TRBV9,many,TGTGCCAGCAGCGTAGGGCAGGTCATCGGAAGGGAAGAGACCCAGTACTTC,CASSVGQVIGREETQYF
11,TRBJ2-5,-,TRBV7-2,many,TGTGCCAGCAGCCGCCAAGAGACCCAGTACTTC,CASSRQETQYF
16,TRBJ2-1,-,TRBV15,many,TGTGCCACCAGCAGAGGAGGCGCGTCGGCCTACAATGAGCAGTTCTTC,CATSRGGASAYNEQFF
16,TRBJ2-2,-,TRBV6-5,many,TGTGCCAGCAGTTATGGGCAGGGGATGGGCACCGGGGAGCTGTTTTTT,CASSYGQGMGTGELFF